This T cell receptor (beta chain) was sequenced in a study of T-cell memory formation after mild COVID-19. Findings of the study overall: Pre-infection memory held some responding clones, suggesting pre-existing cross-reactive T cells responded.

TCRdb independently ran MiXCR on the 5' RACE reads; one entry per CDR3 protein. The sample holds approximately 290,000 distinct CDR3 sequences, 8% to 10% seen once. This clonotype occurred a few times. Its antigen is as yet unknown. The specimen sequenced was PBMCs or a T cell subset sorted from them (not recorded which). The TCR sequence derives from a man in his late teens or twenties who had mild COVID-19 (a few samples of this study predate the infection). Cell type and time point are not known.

The CDR3 DNA reads as TGTGCCAGCAGCATAGACAGGGAAGGTGAAGCTTTCTTT. The encoded protein is CASSIDREGEAFF. The rearrangement uses TRBV7-3 and TRBJ1-1; TRBD1 matches at 7 bases. Germline CDR1 SGHTA, CDR2 FQGTGA. The CDR3 sequence is 13 residues long. Trimming removed 5 bases from V and 7 bases from J; junction bases left unmatched: 7.